The sequence of this T cell receptor beta chain was determined in a study of CXCR3-negative and CXCR3-positive naive CD8 T cells. UMI-labeled TRB cDNA libraries were prepared by 5' RACE. TCRdb re-analyzed the 5' RACE reads; it lists each CDR3 protein once, without DNA. The sample shows roughly 100,000 distinct CDR3 sequences, and 0.3% to 0.45% sits with its ten largest clones. Comment on this clonotype: The antigen is undetermined.

Regarding the study as a whole: When CXCR3-positive naive cells were set against CXCR3-negative naive cells, the former had more hydrophobic TRB CDR3s. Both of the naive subsets showed about the same high diversity, but memory CD8+ cells had much less. Cryopreserved PBMCs had partly decreased CXCR3 expression; fresh PBMCs were used in most assays.

CDR1 is MNHEY, CDR2 SMNVEV, per germline (reference sequence). The CDR3 is 13 residues long. The sequenced sample was naive CXCR3+ CD8+ T cells from blood. Subset: CD45RO-CCR7+CD27+CD95- naive CD8+ T cells expressing CXCR3 (TNR3+). This chain joins TRBV27 and TRBJ1-5. This clonotype was obtained from a human donor in good health. Some clones in this sample may be carry-over from other donors' samples. The CDR3: CASSEFSNQPQHF.